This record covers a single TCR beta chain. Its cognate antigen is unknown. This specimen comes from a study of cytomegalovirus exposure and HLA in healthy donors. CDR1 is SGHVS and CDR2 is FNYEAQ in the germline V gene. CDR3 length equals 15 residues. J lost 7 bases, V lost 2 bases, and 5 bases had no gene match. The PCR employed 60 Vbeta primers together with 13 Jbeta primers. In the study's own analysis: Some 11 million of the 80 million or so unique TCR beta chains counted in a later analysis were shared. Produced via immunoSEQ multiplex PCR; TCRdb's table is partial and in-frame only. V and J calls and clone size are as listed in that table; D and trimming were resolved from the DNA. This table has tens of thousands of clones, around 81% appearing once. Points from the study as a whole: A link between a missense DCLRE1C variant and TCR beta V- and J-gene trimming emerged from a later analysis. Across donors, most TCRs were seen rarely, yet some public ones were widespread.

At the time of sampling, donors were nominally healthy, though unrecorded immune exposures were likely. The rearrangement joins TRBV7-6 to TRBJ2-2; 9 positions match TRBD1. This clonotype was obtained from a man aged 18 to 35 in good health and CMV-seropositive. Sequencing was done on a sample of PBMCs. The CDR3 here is CASSLMPTGGGELFF. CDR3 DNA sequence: TGTGCCAGCAGCTTAATGCCGACAGGGGGCGGGGAGCTGTTTTTT. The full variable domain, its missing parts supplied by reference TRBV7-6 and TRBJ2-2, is GAGVSQSPRYKVTKRGQDVALRCDPISGHVSLYWYRQALGQGPEFLTYFNYEAQQDKSGLPNDRFSAERPEGSISTLTIQRTEQRDSAMYRCASSLMPTGGGELFFGEGSRLTVL.